This T cell receptor (beta chain) was obtained from a study of neurological immune-mediated disorders. After removal of 2 bases from V and 5 bases from J, the junction contained 21 bases not matched to a gene. This CDR3 region has 19 residues. Germline assignment: CDR1 DFQATT and CDR2 SNEGSKA (reference sequence). By share, this clonotype ranks as medium-sized. MiXCR, applied by TCRdb to the 5' RACE reads, yields one record per CDR3 protein. Of approximately 30,000 distinct CDR3 sequences listed, approximately 12% are singletons. The time point denotes: technical triplicate 2. The sequence came from a female donor with HTLV-1-associated myelopathy (HAM/TSP). J is TRBJ2-5 and V is TRBV20-1, with 9 bases aligning to TRBD2. The sample consisted of CD4+ T cells from blood. CDR3 sequence (DNA): TGCAGTGCTAGAAATCCCACGACAGGGATTAGCGGGGGCGCGGAGACCCAGTACTTC. It encodes CSARNPTTGISGGAETQYF.